This T cell receptor (beta chain) was found in a study of blood T cell repertoires in COVID-19. On the study more broadly: The United States, Italy and Spain supplied acute and convalescent COVID-19 samples.

Assay used: immunoSEQ multiplex PCR; TCRdb lists only in-frame clones, some missing. Among hundreds of thousands of clones listed, about 90% were seen once. Cohort allocation depended upon clinical history that participants reported. This CDR3 comprises 16 residues. Germline CDR1 SGHAT, CDR2 FQDESV (reference sequence). V lost 4 bases to trimming and J lost 7 bases; unmatched junction nucleotides: 10. The rearrangement uses TRBV11-1 and TRBJ1-6; 7 bases match TRBD1. The TCR was taken from a man aged 30 to 39 who had been exposed to COVID-19. Sample: PBMCs or T cells enriched from blood (not recorded which). The CDR3 DNA is TGTGCCAGCAGCTCGTGGACAGGCAGGGGCAATTCACCCCTCCACTTT. Residues: CASSSWTGRGNSPLHF.